This T cell receptor beta chain was observed in a study of blood T cell repertoires in COVID-19. Study summary: Acute and convalescent COVID-19 samples came from the United States, Italy and Spain.

Profiled with immunoSEQ multiplex PCR; TCRdb holds only in-frame clones, not every one. The table lists roughly 110,000 clones, 85% to 90% of them singletons. The germline gives CDR1 ENHRY, CDR2 SYGVKD. This CDR3 is 15 amino acids long. With 2 bases clipped from V and 4 bases from J, the junction kept 6 bases outside the gene matches. V usage is TRBV10-3 and J usage is TRBJ1-1; TRBD1 aligns across 8 bases. The sequenced material came from peripheral blood. This TCR was sampled from a woman aged 45-65 years with acute or convalescent COVID-19. Written as DNA, the CDR3 is TGTGCCATCAGTGAGGGGCAGGGGGCCGTCACTGAAGCTTTCTTT. Translating gives CAISEGQGAVTEAFF.